This T cell receptor beta chain was retrieved from a study of blood T cell repertoires in COVID-19. Patients in Seattle were enrolled during active infection, then followed longitudinally. Per the original methods: From reference gene primer amplification, estimates of nucleated cell counts were derived. Repertoires were generated with immunoSEQ multiplex PCR, while TCRdb's copy carries only in-frame clones and drops some. The DNA was the basis for D and trimming; V, J and clone size are from that table. The sample lists fewer than 200,000 clones, 81% occurring once. Source material: peripheral blood. This sequence was found in a woman aged 80 or over with COVID-19, enrolled during active disease.

The CDR3 sequence: CASTPLGQNYGYTF. The CDR3 DNA sequence: TGTGCCAGCACCCCTTTGGGACAGAACTATGGCTACACCTTC. The chain has TRBV3-1 (or the pseudogene TRBV3-2) and TRBJ1-2; 7 nucleotides agree with TRBD1. This CDR3 is 14 amino acids long. Germline CDR1 is LGHDT and CDR2 is YNNKEL (reference sequence). Germline trimming cut 7 bases from V and 2 bases from J; bases unmatched to any gene: 7.